A single TCR beta chain is shown here with its context. What this receptor recognizes is not known. Base quality data are lacking; no much larger clone is found one base away. The data belong to a study of blood T cell repertoires in COVID-19 (dated by TCRdb to the early 2020s). Describing the broader study: Samples covering the acute and convalescent phases of COVID-19 were provided by collaborators in the United States, Italy and Spain. The dataset comprised deeply sampled blood TCRbeta repertoires from subjects exposed to, actively infected with, or recovered from COVID-19. The prospective study material was composed of cDNA or gDNA derived from T cells, B-cell-depleted T cells, or PBMCs. The samples were drawn from two sources: the first 160 participants of the ongoing ImmuneRACE study, and 1,254 subjects contributed by 6 global collaborators. Where available, HLA class I and class II types were obtained from metadata supplied by the sample provider rather than from assay-based typing. Nearly every sample came with metadata listing a de-identified subject ID, COVID-19 status, age in years and sex. The repertoires were released in a freely available public database intended as a resource for research on the immune response to SARS-CoV-2.

Broader findings and caveats from the paper: How much clinical and demographic metadata was included differed by source and by participant, and the metadata was provided uncurated.

Participants in the prospective study were aged about 18 to 95 years, lived in about two dozen United States geographic areas, and enrolled through a virtual design. Cohort assignment in the prospective study relied on participant-reported clinical history from a screening survey and a study questionnaire. Recovered participants in ImmuneRACE Cohort 3 were defined by two consecutive negative NP/OP PCR tests, clearance by a healthcare professional, or resolution of symptoms. In the prospective study, mobile phlebotomists collected whole blood, serum and a nasopharyngeal or oropharyngeal swab from each participant. Prospective study participants could optionally give additional blood draws and questionnaires over an approximately two-month period. Before DNA extraction, blood samples from the prospective study were shipped at room temperature or frozen. Trimming removed 0 bases from V and 4 bases from J, leaving 18 bases between the germline ends. The CDR3, from cysteine to phenylalanine, totals 16 residues. The entry retains the CDR3 DNA only, 48 bases that are in frame from base 1. Per the germline V gene, SQVTM is the CDR1 and ANQGSEA is the CDR2.

The immunoSEQ Assay, a bias-controlled multiplex PCR, was used to amplify TCRbeta CDR3 regions from genomic DNA. As for the authors' bioinformatics: Within the assay, amplification of reference gene primers was used to estimate how many nucleated cells each sample contained. To quantify the absolute abundance of each unique TCRbeta CDR3 rearrangement, sequence reads were collapsed and filtered. For each sample, productive Simpson clonality was calculated by taking the square root of Simpson's diversity index across productive rearrangements. This is the immuneACCESS table as TCRdb keeps it, with only in-frame sequences that have V and J called. A part of the clones is gone; compared with another copy, unresolved V genes explain less than half, and the rest is unexplained. V, J and clone size are those of that table, while D and trimming were read from the DNA. In all, the sample holds a few hundred thousand clones, and 70% to 85% of those were seen once. The ten largest make up approximately 16% of the sample.

The sequence links TRBV29-1 to TRBJ1-2; the D gene is perhaps TRBD1, on 6 matching bases. Material: PBMCs or T cells enriched from blood (not recorded which). The TCR comes from a middle-aged man who had recovered from COVID-19. The CDR3 region has the sequence CSVEETAGGGGYGYTF. The bases are TGCAGCGTTGAAGAAACGGCGGGGGGCGGCGGCTATGGCTACACCTTC.